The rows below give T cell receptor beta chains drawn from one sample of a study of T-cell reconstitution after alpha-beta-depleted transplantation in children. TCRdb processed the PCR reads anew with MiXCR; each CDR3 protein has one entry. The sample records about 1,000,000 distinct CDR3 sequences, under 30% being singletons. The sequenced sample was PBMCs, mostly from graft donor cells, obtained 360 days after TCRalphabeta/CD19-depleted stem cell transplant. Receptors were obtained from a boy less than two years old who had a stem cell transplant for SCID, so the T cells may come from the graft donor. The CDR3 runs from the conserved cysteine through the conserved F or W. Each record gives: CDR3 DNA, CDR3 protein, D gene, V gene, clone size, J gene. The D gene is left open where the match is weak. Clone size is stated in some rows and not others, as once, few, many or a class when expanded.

TGTGCCAGCTCCACATTGGCAGGTTACCCTAGAGAGCAGTACTTC	CASSTLAGYPREQYF	NA	TRBV28	few	TRBJ2-7
TGTGCCAGCAGTTTAAGCGGCGGAACGACCTACGAGCAGTACTTC	CASSLSGGTTYEQYF	NA	TRBV12-3/TRBV12-4	few	TRBJ2-7
TGTGCCAGCTCACCACAACGGGGTCGGAACACCGGGGAGCTGTTTTTT	CASSPQRGRNTGELFF	NA	TRBV18	NA	TRBJ2-2
TGCAGCGTGACTAGCGGGGGGGCCTTTGTCTTGCAGTTCTTC	CSVTSGGAFVLQFF	TRBD2	TRBV29-1	NA	TRBJ2-1
TGTGCCAGCAGCCAACGACAGGGTCCCCACACTGAAGCTTTCTTT	CASSQRQGPHTEAFF	TRBD1	TRBV7-9	NA	TRBJ1-1
TGTGCCAGCATATTACAGGGGACCGGGGAGCTGTTTTTT	CASILQGTGELFF	TRBD1	TRBV7-2	once	TRBJ2-2
TGTGCCAGCAGTGATGATAGGACAGAAGGTGGCTACGAGCAGTACTTC	CASSDDRTEGGYEQYF	NA	TRBV2	NA	TRBJ2-7
TGTGCCACCAGCAGAGAAGACAGTGCCGCTTTTAACTATGGCTACACCTTC	CATSREDSAAFNYGYTF	NA	TRBV15	NA	TRBJ1-2
TGTGCCAGCAGTTTATTTGAGGCAGCTACCGGGGAGCTGTTTTTT	CASSLFEAATGELFF	NA	TRBV12-3/TRBV12-4	NA	TRBJ2-2
TGTGCCAGCAGCACGTCCGGGACAGGGGTCGAGCAGTACTTC	CASSTSGTGVEQYF	TRBD1	TRBV9	NA	TRBJ2-7
TGTGCCACCAGTTTGCCAGGGTCCCGCGAGCAGTACTTC	CATSLPGSREQYF	NA	TRBV24-1	NA	TRBJ2-7
TGTGCCAGCAGTTCAGCGGGGGAATGGACGACCCAGTACTTC	CASSSAGEWTTQYF	TRBD2	TRBV28	few	TRBJ2-5
TGCCCTTGCCGTGGGGGGACATACGAGCAGTACTTC	CPCRGGTYEQYF	NA	TRBV20-1	NA	TRBJ2-7
TGTGCCAGCAGTCCTCGGACTAGCCCTACCTACGAGCAGTACTTC	CASSPRTSPTYEQYF	TRBD2	TRBV28	NA	TRBJ2-7
TGCAGCGCCAGAGGGGGGGCTGAGACCCAGTACTTC	CSARGGAETQYF	NA	TRBV29-1	few	TRBJ2-5
TGTGCCAGCAGCACAGGGACAGTCAATGAGCAGTTTTTC	CASSTGTVNEQFF	TRBD1	TRBV7-9	NA	TRBJ2-1
TGCGCCAGCAGCCTTGCCGGGGAGGGAACGAACACTGAAGCTTTCTTT	CASSLAGEGTNTEAFF	NA	TRBV5-1	few	TRBJ1-1
TGTGCCAGCAGCGCCCGAATGGGACAAGAGACCCAGTACTTC	CASSARMGQETQYF	NA	TRBV3-1	few	TRBJ2-5
TGTGCCAGCAGTGAATCTGGGACCAACACCGGGGAGCTGTTTTTT	CASSESGTNTGELFF	NA	TRBV2	NA	TRBJ2-2
TGTGCCAGCAGCACGAGACAGGGGAATGGCTACACCTTC	CASSTRQGNGYTF	TRBD1	TRBV7-6	NA	TRBJ1-2
TGTGCCAGCAGTTACTGGGCCTCTTATGGCTACACCTTC	CASSYWASYGYTF	NA	TRBV6-2/TRBV6-3	NA	TRBJ1-2
TGTGCCAGCAGCTTGGTACTAGCCAAAAACATTCAGTACTTC	CASSLVLAKNIQYF	NA	TRBV5-5	few	TRBJ2-4
TGCAGTGCCATCGAACCGGGACTAGCGGGGGGCGGGACAGATACGCAGTATTTT	CSAIEPGLAGGGTDTQYF	TRBD2	TRBV20-1	NA	TRBJ2-3
TGTGCCAGCAGCCCCTATCAACTTGAAGAGCAGTACTTC	CASSPYQLEEQYF	NA	TRBV7-2	NA	TRBJ2-7